One sample yielded the 8 T cell receptor beta chains listed below, sequenced in a study of T cells in localized non-small cell lung cancer. Only in-frame clones appear in the TCRdb table, and some are missing; sequencing was by immunoSEQ multiplex PCR. The sample shows roughly 39,000 clones, around 87% of them seen only once. The sequencing here drew on peripheral blood, taken before any cancer treatment. The receptors stem from a man aged 18-55 years with stage I lung adenocarcinoma.

V and J are TRBV28 and TRBJ1-2; D uncertain. The ends were cut back, 3 bases at V and 4 bases at J, with 9 bases in the middle. The CDR3 covers 13 residues. Looked up from germline, CDR1 is MDHEN and CDR2 is SYDVKM. DNA of the CDR3: TGTGCCAGCAGTTTTAACGGACGCTATGGCTACACCTTC. Translated: CASSFNGRYGYTF.

The chain couples TRBV6-5 to TRBJ2-3; 8 positions agree with TRBD1. CDR1 and CDR2 from the germline V gene are MNHEY and SVGAGI. This CDR3 has 15 amino acids. J gave up 3 bases and V 2 bases, and 4 bases lay outside the gene matches. The CDR3 sequence is CASSYATGVTDTQYF. The CDR3, as DNA: TGTGCCAGCAGTTACGCGACAGGGGTGACAGATACGCAGTATTTT.

This chain uses TRBV7-2 with TRBJ2-2; D gene ambiguous. V was pared by 3 bases and J by 2 bases, with 10 bases between. There are 15 residues in the CDR3. Germline values: CDR1 SGHTA, CDR2 FQGNSA. The CDR3, as DNA: TGTGCCAGCAGCTTCTCAGGATCTAACACCGGGGAGCTGTTTTTT. Translated: CASSFSGSNTGELFF.

This clone came up a few times. For the CDR3, the DNA is TGTGCCAGCAGTTCCGGGACTATAAACAATGAGCAGTTCTTC. Translated: CASSSGTINNEQFF. The gene calls are TRBV6-1 and TRBJ2-1; 7 nucleotides align to TRBD2. V gave up 5 bases and J gave up 5 bases; unmatched junction bases: 6. CDR1 MNHNS and CDR2 SASEGT come from the germline V gene. The CDR3 is made up of 14 amino acids.

This clone was seen only a few times. J is TRBJ2-7 and V is TRBV5-6; 10 positions match TRBD2. Germline trimming cut 2 bases from V and 5 bases from J; bases unmatched to any gene: 13. Germline V lookup: CDR1 SGHDT, CDR2 YYEEEE. There are 17 residues in the CDR3. The CDR3 coding sequence is TGTGCCAGCAGCTTTAAAAAGCGGGGGGGCTTTAACCACGAGCAGTACTTC. Protein sequence: CASSFKKRGGFNHEQYF.

This clone was counted only a few times. This chain joins TRBV4-3 and TRBJ2-7, with D hard to call. Germline V gene lookup returns CDR1 LGHNA and CDR2 YSLEER. V lost 0 bases, J lost 0 bases, and 12 bases lay in between. The CDR3 totals 16 residues. CDR3 region: CASSQDGGKGSYEQYF. The CDR3 region has the DNA TGCGCCAGCAGCCAAGACGGTGGAAAGGGCTCCTACGAGCAGTACTTC.

This clone was detected once. The chain links TRBV6-5 to TRBJ2-7; maybe TRBD1 (7 bases). The germline V and J ends were trimmed by 5 bases and 5 bases, with 19 bases remaining between them. The CDR3 runs 15 residues. Germline V gene sequence: CDR1 MNHEY, CDR2 SVGAGI. CDR3 in DNA: TGTGCCAGCAGTCGACCAGGGGGGCTGTCTCACGAGCAGTACTTC. Translation gives CASSRPGGLSHEQYF.

The rearrangement joins TRBV5-6 to TRBJ2-1; 7 positions agree with TRBD2. The CDR3 runs 15 residues. J was trimmed by 5 bases and V by 4 bases; bases with no gene match: 9. Germline CDR1 is SGHDT and CDR2 is YYEEEE. The CDR3 DNA reads as TGTGCCAGCAGCCTGGACGGACTAGTCGACAATGAGCAGTTCTTC. Its translation: CASSLDGLVDNEQFF.